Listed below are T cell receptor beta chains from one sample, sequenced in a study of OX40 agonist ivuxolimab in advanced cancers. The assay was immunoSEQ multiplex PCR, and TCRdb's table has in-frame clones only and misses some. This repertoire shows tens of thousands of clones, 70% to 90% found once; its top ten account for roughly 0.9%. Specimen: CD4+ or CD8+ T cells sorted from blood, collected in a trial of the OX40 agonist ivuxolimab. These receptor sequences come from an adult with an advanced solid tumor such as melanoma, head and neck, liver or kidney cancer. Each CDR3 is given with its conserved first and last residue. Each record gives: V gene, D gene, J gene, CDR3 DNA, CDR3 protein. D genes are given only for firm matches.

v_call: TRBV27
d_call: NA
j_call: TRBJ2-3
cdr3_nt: TGTGCCAGCAGTTTATCCGGGGGGCGCTTAGATACGCAGTATTTT
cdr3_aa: CASSLSGGRLDTQYF

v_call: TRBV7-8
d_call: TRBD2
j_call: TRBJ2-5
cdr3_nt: TGTGCCAGCAGCTTCGAGCGGGGGCCAGAGACCCAGTACTTC
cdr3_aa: CASSFERGPETQYF

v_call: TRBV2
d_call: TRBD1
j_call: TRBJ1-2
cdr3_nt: TGTGCCAGCAGAGAAGCCTGGACAGGGGGCGGCTATGGCTACACCTTC
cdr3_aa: CASREAWTGGGYGYTF

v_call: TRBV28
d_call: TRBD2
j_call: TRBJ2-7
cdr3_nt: TGTGCCAGCATTCCGGGTAGCGGGATTCCTTCCTACGAGCAGTACTTC
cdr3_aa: CASIPGSGIPSYEQYF

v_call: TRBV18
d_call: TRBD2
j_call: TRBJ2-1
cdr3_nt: TGTGCCAGCTCACCAGGACTAGCGGGAGTCGGGAATGAGCAGTTCTTC
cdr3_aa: CASSPGLAGVGNEQFF

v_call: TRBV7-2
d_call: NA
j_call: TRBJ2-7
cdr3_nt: TGTGCCAGCAGCTTAATGGAACCCTACGAGCAGTACTTC
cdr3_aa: CASSLMEPYEQYF

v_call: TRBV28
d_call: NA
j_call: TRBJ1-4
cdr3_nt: TGTGCCAGCAGGATGGACAGCGGATTTAATGAAAAACTGTTTTTT
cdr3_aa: CASRMDSGFNEKLFF

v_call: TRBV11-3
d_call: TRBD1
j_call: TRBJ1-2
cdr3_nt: TGTGCCAGCAGCTTTCGATACCCCCCCCGGACAGGGGAGAAGGAGTATGGCTACACCTTC
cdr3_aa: CASSFRYPPRTGEKEYGYTF

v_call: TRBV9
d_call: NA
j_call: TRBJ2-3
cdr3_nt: TGTGCCAGCAGCGGGGGGTGGACAGATACGCAGTATTTT
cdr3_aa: CASSGGWTDTQYF

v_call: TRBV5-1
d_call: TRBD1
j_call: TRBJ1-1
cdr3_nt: TGCGCCAGCAGCTTGGCAGGGGGCCTTGTCACTGAAGCTTTCTTT
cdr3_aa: CASSLAGGLVTEAFF

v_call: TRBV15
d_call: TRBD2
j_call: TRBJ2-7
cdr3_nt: TGTGCCACCAGCAGAGATCCCGGCGGGGGTTACGAGCAGTACTTC
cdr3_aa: CATSRDPGGGYEQYF